This TCR beta chain was obtained from a study of shared clonotypes between healthy human individuals. Overall study findings and caveats: A handful of donors showed sharing of around 5.3% of naive CD4 clonotypes.

This CDR3 contains 15 residues. CDR1 and CDR2 (germline): LNHDA, SQIVND (reference sequence). The V end was cut by 7 bases, the J end by 4 bases, with 16 bases between. This clone showed up just once. Its specificity is not known. Replicate PCRs run on sorted subsets employed approximately 0.2 ug DNA, tens of thousands of T cell genomes. Produced via immunoSEQ multiplex PCR; TCRdb's table is partial and in-frame only. The data contain over a million clones, approximately 97% of them singletons. The sequenced material came from naive CD4+ T cells sorted from blood. Specified subset: CD45RA+ positively selected. The clonotype was recovered from a man in his thirties or forties in good health. This chain uses TRBV19 with TRBJ1-4, with D possibly matching TRBD1 (5 bases). Written as DNA, the CDR3 is TGTGCCAGTAACCACTGGGGGAATAGTAATGAAAAACTGTTTTTT. Translated, it gives CASNHWGNSNEKLFF. Complete variable domain (other parts from reference TRBV19 and TRBJ1-4): DGGITQSPKYLFRKEGQNVTLSCEQNLNHDAMYWYRQDPGQGLRLIYYSQIVNDFQKGDIAEGYSVSREKKESFPLTVTSAQKNPTAFYLCASNHWGNSNEKLFFGSGTQLSVL.